These T cell receptor beta chains were read from a single sample in a study of cytomegalovirus exposure and HLA in healthy donors. The table came from immunoSEQ multiplex PCR; TCRdb's copy has only in-frame clones and leaves some out. Altogether over 45,000 clones are present, approximately 93% being singletons, with the ten largest covering less than 6%. Sequencing was carried out using PBMCs. The receptors were gathered from a woman aged 18-30 years in good health and CMV-seronegative. CDR3s leave out the opening cysteine and the closing phenylalanine or tryptophan. A D gene is named only where the DNA matches it firmly.

V	J	D	CDR3
TRBV19	TRBJ1-5	.	ASSIGRFSNQPQH
TRBV29-1	TRBJ2-1	TRBD2	SVVLAGGRSSYNEQF
TRBV25-1	TRBJ1-2	TRBD1	ASSVGQGPYGYT
TRBV7-9	TRBJ1-4	TRBD1	ASSSGQYNEKLF
TRBV6-5	TRBJ2-3	.	ASSRQETDTQY
TRBV28	TRBJ1-1	.	ASSRTAWGGEAVTEAF
TRBV5-1	TRBJ2-1	.	ASSLVGLSYNEQF
TRBV11-3	TRBJ1-2	TRBD1	ASSRPQGAGDFDGYT
TRBV6-1	TRBJ1-6	.	ASFTSVLSPLH
TRBV10-3	TRBJ2-2	TRBD1	AISETGVNTGELF
TRBV11-2	TRBJ1-2	TRBD1	ASSLQGVGTYGYT
TRBV5-6	TRBJ2-5	TRBD2	ASSPTSGKAAQY
TRBV10-3	TRBJ1-1	.	AVQGHTNTEAF
TRBV25-1	TRBJ2-1	TRBD2	ASSARAGYYNEQF
TRBV6-1	TRBJ1-5	TRBD1	ASSWTGGSQPQH
TRBV7-2	TRBJ1-1	.	ASSLVQGLSEAF
TRBV2	TRBJ2-7	TRBD2	ASSLFQRGDEQY
TRBV19	TRBJ2-3	.	ASSISGDQDTQY
TRBV9	TRBJ2-2	.	ASSVQAGTGELF
TRBV4-3	TRBJ2-3	.	ASSLLRSDTQY
TRBV19	TRBJ2-1	TRBD2	ASSIAGGLSNEQF
TRBV6-6	TRBJ1-2	TRBD1	ASSPDREGGYT
TRBV7-9	TRBJ1-2	.	ASSLWHRAHGYT
TRBV7-6	TRBJ1-1	.	ASSPYRMNTEAF
TRBV2	TRBJ1-1	.	AATSGWTEAF
TRBV29-1	TRBJ2-7	.	SVKTGDEQY
TRBV4-1	TRBJ2-5	.	ASSQVIGTTGSGTQY
TRBV4-3	TRBJ2-1	TRBD2	ASSQVASGSDEQF
TRBV29-1	TRBJ2-3	TRBD2	SVGGTRRLNTQY
TRBV7-9	TRBJ1-2	.	ASSIDINYGYT
TRBV7-9	TRBJ2-1	.	ASSLGTDPGNEQF
TRBV7-9	TRBJ1-4	TRBD1	ASSPGTANEKLF
TRBV5-8	TRBJ1-4	.	ASSPTGVDDEKLF
TRBV15	TRBJ1-1	.	ATSRDGRGHGARNTEAF
TRBV10-3	TRBJ2-7	.	AISGGRDTAYEQY